The 32 T cell receptor beta chains in this list originate from one sample, sequenced in a study of blood T cell repertoires in COVID-19. Using immunoSEQ multiplex PCR, the repertoire was profiled, and TCRdb retains in-frame clones only, with some absent. Of around 100,000 clones in the sample, approximately 91% are singletons; the top ten hold roughly 4.6%. Sequenced material: peripheral blood. The origin of the receptors is a human donor in a cohort sampled during active COVID-19.

This rearrangement joins TRBV6-2 or TRBV6-3 to TRBJ2-2; TRBD2 agrees at 7 bases. The V and J ends lost 2 bases and 4 bases, in that order; junction bases with no gene match: 7. The CDR3 loop spans 16 amino acids. The germline V gene has CDR1 MNHEY and CDR2 SVGEGT. The CDR3 DNA is TGTGCCAGCAGTTACACGCGGGGGACTCTCACCGGGGAGCTGTTTTTT. Translating it yields CASSYTRGTLTGELFF.

V and J are TRBV18 and TRBJ2-1, with D unresolved. Per the germline V gene, CDR1 is KGHSH and CDR2 is LQKENI. V shed 3 bases and J shed 8 bases, with 8 bases lying between them. The CDR3 has 12 amino acids. This CDR3 is CASSPTSDEQFF. CDR3 DNA sequence: TGTGCCAGCTCACCTACCTCAGATGAGCAGTTCTTC.

The rearrangement joins TRBV10-1 to TRBJ2-1; 11 nucleotides line up with TRBD1. The junction had 6 bases not matched to a gene; V was cut back by 6 bases and J by 2 bases. CDR3 length: 16 amino acids. Germline-derived CDR1 and CDR2 are WNHNN and SYGVQD (reference sequence). In DNA, the CDR3 is TGCGCCAGCAGCCTGGGACAGGGGGACCCCTACAATGAGCAGTTCTTC. Amino acids: CASSLGQGDPYNEQFF.

This chain joins TRBV9 and TRBJ2-7; 9 nucleotides agree with TRBD1. Germline lookup yields CDR1 SGDLS and CDR2 YYNGEE. Unmatched junction bases numbered 6, after V lost 5 bases and J lost 6 bases. The CDR3 runs 13 residues. DNA of the CDR3: TGTGCCAGCAGTCCGGGACAGGGTGGCGAGCAGTACTTC. As protein: CASSPGQGGEQYF.

J is TRBJ1-2 and V is TRBV28, with D perhaps TRBD1 (5 bases). This CDR3 is built from 15 residues. Germline V gives CDR1 MDHEN, CDR2 SYDVKM. Deletions cut 3 bases from V and 3 bases from J, with 14 bases between. DNA of the CDR3: TGTGCCAGCAGTTTTGCGGGGGGTACGGACTATGGCTACACCTTC. Amino acids: CASSFAGGTDYGYTF.

This chain connects TRBV4-3 to TRBJ1-1; TRBD1 might be the D (6 bases). The germline gives CDR1 LGHNA, CDR2 YSLEER. V shed 4 bases and J shed 4 bases, with 22 bases lying between them. The CDR3 has 17 residues. The CDR3 region has the DNA TGCGCCAGCAGCCCGCGGCTAGGTTCACAGGGCAGCACTGAAGCTTTCTTT. Protein sequence: CASSPRLGSQGSTEAFF.

The rearrangement joins TRBV4-1 to TRBJ1-5, with 9 bases matching TRBD1. This CDR3 comprises 14 residues. Trimming cost V 2 bases and J 6 bases; bases outside gene matches: 2. CDR1 and CDR2 from the germline V gene are MGHRA and YSYEKL. The CDR3 DNA is TGCGCCAGCAGCCAACTGGACAGGGGTCAGCCCCAGCATTTT. Translating gives CASSQLDRGQPQHF.

The gene calls are TRBV14 and TRBJ2-5; tentative D call: TRBD1 (5 bases). The CDR3 spans 18 residues. The V end lost 3 bases, the J end lost 0 bases, and 20 bases lay between the germline ends. Germline V lookup: CDR1 SGHDN, CDR2 FVKESK. Here the CDR3 DNA reads TGTGCCAGCAGCCAGAGGTTCAGGCAGGGTCGGTACCAAGAGACCCAGTACTTC. Its protein is CASSQRFRQGRYQETQYF.

The chain employs TRBV9 and TRBJ2-7; 8 bases are a match to TRBD1. There are 14 residues in the CDR3. The ends lost 4 bases at V and 6 bases at J; junction bases unmatched: 9. Per the germline V gene, CDR1 is SGDLS and CDR2 is YYNGEE. CDR3 coding DNA: TGTGCCAGCAGCCCCCGGACAGGGCAAGGCGAGCAGTACTTC. The encoded protein is CASSPRTGQGEQYF.

This clone was seen a single time. This chain uses TRBV29-1 with TRBJ2-1, with 8 positions matching TRBD2. The V gene's germline CDR1 is SQVTM and CDR2 ANQGSEA. The CDR3 covers 14 residues. The V gene end was trimmed by 5 bases and the J gene end by 1 base; junction bases not matched to a gene: 4. In DNA form, the CDR3 reads TGCAGCGTTTCCGGGGGGGATTCCTACAATGAGCAGTTCTTC. Amino acids: CSVSGGDSYNEQFF.

The rearrangement links TRBV7-6 to TRBJ2-2; 9 bases map to TRBD2. Germline V CDR1 and CDR2: SGHVS, FNYEAQ. With 3 bases clipped from V and 5 bases from J, the junction kept 7 bases outside the gene matches. CDR3 length: 16 residues. The CDR3 loop is CASSLAGGSGTGELFF. For the CDR3, the DNA is TGTGCCAGCAGCTTGGCGGGAGGGTCGGGGACCGGGGAGCTGTTTTTT.

The rearrangement uses TRBV7-9 and TRBJ2-7, with TRBD2 matching 8 bases. The CDR3 extends over 16 amino acids. With 2 bases clipped from V and 5 bases from J, the junction kept 11 bases outside the gene matches. Germline V lookup: CDR1 SEHNR, CDR2 FQNEAQ (reference sequence). CDR3 residues: CASSLPEAGDGNEQYF. CDR3 bases: TGTGCCAGCAGCTTACCAGAAGCGGGAGATGGGAACGAGCAGTACTTC.

The chain employs TRBV2 and TRBJ2-6; the D gene is possibly TRBD1 (5 bases). Germline V gene data show CDR1 as SNHLY and CDR2 as FYNNEI. The CDR3 runs 17 residues. Between the trimmed V and J ends, which lost 7 bases and 1 base, there was a span of 17 bases. The CDR3 reads CASTSETVFSGANVLTF. In DNA, the CDR3 is TGTGCCAGCACTTCTGAGACAGTTTTTTCTGGGGCCAACGTCCTGACTTTC.

The chain is built from TRBV28 and TRBJ2-3; D remains ambiguous. Germline loops: CDR1 MDHEN, CDR2 SYDVKM. The CDR3 extends over 12 amino acids. V lost 7 bases and J 10 bases, leaving 15 bases between the germline ends. CDR3 amino acids: CASTSRRQAQYF. CDR3 sequence (DNA): TGTGCCAGCACCTCACGGCGCCAGGCGCAGTATTTT.

The count of this clone is one. The genes are TRBV10-2 and TRBJ2-7; possible D gene TRBD1, 6 bases. The length of the CDR3 is 15 residues. Germline CDR1 is WSHSY and CDR2 is SAAADI. Between the trimmed V and J ends, which lost 6 bases and 2 bases, there was a span of 17 bases. CDR3 DNA sequence: TGCGCCAGCAGACCCAAACAGGGTTTTCCCTACGAGCAGTACTTC. Its protein is CASRPKQGFPYEQYF.

This clone came up once. The chain links TRBV4-2 to TRBJ2-7; a possible D gene is TRBD2 (5 bases). Germline loops: CDR1 LGHNA, CDR2 YNFKEQ. V was trimmed by 3 bases and J by 6 bases, leaving 12 bases between them. This CDR3 comprises 13 residues. The CDR3 protein is CASSQILESEQYF. As DNA, the CDR3 is TGTGCCAGCAGCCAGATACTAGAATCCGAGCAGTACTTC.

The chain has TRBV7-9 and TRBJ1-1; 9 bases line up with TRBD1. Unmatched junction bases numbered 20, after V lost 5 bases and J lost 4 bases. The CDR3 runs to 19 residues. The V gene's germline CDR1 is SEHNR and CDR2 FQNEAQ (reference sequence). The CDR3 sequence: CASSPNAGTGRRSSTEAFF. In nucleotides, the CDR3 is TGTGCCAGCAGCCCAAACGCCGGGACAGGGAGGCGTTCGTCCACTGAAGCTTTCTTT.

The chain's CDR3 is CAWSVPWDRASEAFF. The CDR3 nucleotides are TGTGCCTGGAGTGTACCCTGGGACAGGGCTAGTGAAGCTTTCTTT. The chain is built from TRBV30 and TRBJ1-1; TRBD1 agrees at 9 bases. The V and J ends lost 0 bases and 7 bases, in that order; junction bases with no gene match: 9. CDR1 is GTSNPN, CDR2 SVGIG, per germline (reference sequence). CDR3 length: 15 amino acids.

The gene calls are TRBV5-1 and TRBJ1-4; tentative D call: TRBD1 (6 bases). The length of the CDR3 is 15 residues. Germline CDR1 and CDR2: SGHRS and YFSETQ. V gave up 5 bases and J gave up 2 bases, with 13 bases separating them. The CDR3 DNA follows: TGCGCCAGCAGGAATAACAGGGCCACTAATGAAAAACTGTTTTTT. Protein: CASRNNRATNEKLFF.

The V gene is TRBV6-1, the J gene TRBJ2-7; D possibly corresponds to TRBD1 (6 bases). Between the trimmed V and J ends, which lost 4 bases and 1 base, there was a span of 23 bases. Germline V gene sequence: CDR1 MNHNS, CDR2 SASEGT. The CDR3 contains 18 residues. The CDR3 is CASSAYVLVGTNSYEQYF. The CDR3 DNA follows: TGTGCCAGCAGTGCTTACGTTCTGGTAGGGACAAATTCCTACGAGCAGTACTTC.

This chain links TRBV5-1 with TRBJ2-5, with D possibly TRBD2 on 5 matching bases. The length of the CDR3 is 16 residues. Trimming removed 4 bases at V and 3 bases at J, with 19 bases between. Per germline, CDR1 SGHRS and CDR2 YFSETQ. The CDR3 region is CASSAGLTSSKETQYF. CDR3 nucleotides: TGCGCCAGCAGCGCCGGACTCACTTCTTCAAAAGAGACCCAGTACTTC.

This chain links TRBV11-2 with TRBJ1-1; D unresolved. V lost 5 bases to trimming and J lost 3 bases, with 10 bases between them. CDR3 length equals 13 residues. The germline gives CDR1 SGHAT, CDR2 FQNNGV. DNA for the CDR3: TGTGCCAGCAGCCCTTCAGTGGACACTGAAGCTTTCTTT. As protein: CASSPSVDTEAFF. The full variable domain, rest sourced from reference TRBV11-2 and TRBJ1-1, is EAGVAQSPRYKIIEKRQSVAFWCNPISGHATLYWYQQILGQGPKLLIQFQNNGVVDDSQLPKDRFSAERLKGVDSTLKIQPAKLEDSAVYLCASSPSVDTEAFFGQGTRLTVV.

This chain joins TRBV7-9 and TRBJ2-7; D may be TRBD2 (5 bases). The CDR3 is 12 amino acids. Trimming stripped 6 bases from V and 4 bases from J, with 10 bases between. CDR1 is SEHNR, CDR2 FQNEAQ, per germline (reference sequence). In DNA, the CDR3 is TGTGCCAGCAGTCGTTCGGGGTACGAGCAGTACTTC. Amino acid sequence: CASSRSGYEQYF.

This chain connects TRBV28 to TRBJ2-3; the D gene is possibly TRBD2 (6 bases). This CDR3 comprises 15 residues. Between the trimmed V and J ends, which lost 2 bases and 1 base, there was a span of 10 bases. CDR1 and CDR2 from the germline V gene are MDHEN and SYDVKM. The CDR3 loop is CASSLRASGTDTQYF. Written as DNA, the CDR3 is TGTGCCAGCAGTTTAAGGGCTAGCGGCACAGATACGCAGTATTTT. The full variable domain, in which reference TRBV28 and TRBJ2-3 provide the parts outside the CDR3, is DVKVTQSSRYLVKRTGEKVFLECVQDMDHENMFWYRQDPGLGLRLIYFSYDVKMKEKGDIPEGYSVSREKKERFSLILESASTNQTSMYLCASSLRASGTDTQYFGPGTRLTVL.

This clone was seen a single time. The chain joins TRBV5-1 to TRBJ1-6; maybe TRBD1 (5 bases). V was cut by 0 bases and J by 9 bases, with 13 bases left in between. Germline-derived CDR1 and CDR2 are SGHRS and YFSETQ. The CDR3 runs 15 residues. The DNA for the CDR3 is TGCGCCAGCAGCTTGGCAGGGAGGAATGGTTCACCCCTCCACTTT. Amino acids: CASSLAGRNGSPLHF.

The chain joins TRBV10-3 to TRBJ2-7; 8 bases fit TRBD1. This CDR3 comprises 15 residues. V dropped 0 bases and J dropped 3; count of bases not matched to a gene: 4. Germline loops: CDR1 ENHRY, CDR2 SYGVKD. The CDR3, as DNA: TGTGCCATCAGTGAGTCCGCAGGGGGCAGCTACGAGCAGTACTTC. Translation: CAISESAGGSYEQYF.

The chain employs TRBV5-4 and TRBJ2-5, with D possibly TRBD2 on 5 matching bases. The CDR3 is 14 amino acids. V was pared by 4 bases and J by 3 bases, with 13 bases between. CDR1 and CDR2 (germline): SGHNT, YYREEE (reference sequence). The CDR3 is CASSPEVNKETQYF. The DNA of the CDR3 is TGTGCCAGCAGCCCGGAGGTGAATAAAGAGACCCAGTACTTC.

The V gene is TRBV5-1, the J gene TRBJ2-3; D unresolved. Trimming removed 4 bases at V and 1 base at J, with 13 bases between. The CDR3 is 15 amino acids. Germline CDR1 and CDR2: SGHRS and YFSETQ. CDR3: CASSPLEAGTDTQYF. CDR3 nucleotides: TGCGCCAGCAGCCCCCTAGAGGCCGGCACAGATACGCAGTATTTT.

The chain has TRBV24-1 and TRBJ2-3, with 9 bases lining up with TRBD2. Trimming cost V 8 bases and J 2 bases; bases outside gene matches: 7. The CDR3 runs 15 residues. Germline CDR1 reads KGHDR; CDR2 reads SFDVKD. The CDR3 nucleotides are TGTGCCACCAAGACTAGCGGACGACTCACAGATACGCAGTATTTT. Its protein product is CATKTSGRLTDTQYF.

The gene calls are TRBV5-4 and TRBJ2-2; 8 nucleotides line up with TRBD2. The CDR3 runs to 16 residues. V trimming: 4 bases; J trimming: 6 bases; junction bases outside the gene matches: 11. Germline V gene data show CDR1 as SGHNT and CDR2 as YYREEE (reference sequence). The CDR3 region has the DNA TGTGCCAGCAGCCCCGGGGTAGCGGGGATACCCGGGGAGCTGTTTTTT. It yields the protein CASSPGVAGIPGELFF.

The gene calls are TRBV28 and TRBJ1-5; TRBD1 aligns across 8 bases. CDR3 length: 13 residues. The V gene's germline CDR1 is MDHEN and CDR2 SYDVKM. The J segment lost 8 bases and the V segment lost 8 bases, leaving 8 bases of the junction unmatched. The CDR3 nucleotides are TGTGCCAGCGGGACAGGAGTAAATGAGCCCCAGCATTTT. This gives the protein CASGTGVNEPQHF.

The V gene is TRBV19, the J gene TRBJ2-4; 14 nucleotides agree with TRBD2. The CDR3 loop spans 18 amino acids. V shed 7 bases and J 6 bases; nucleotides not matched to a gene: 14. From germline, CDR1 is LNHDA and CDR2 SQIVND (reference sequence). CDR3 nucleotide sequence: TGTGCCAGTACTAGACTAGCGGGAGGGGAGGTTTCGAGAAACATTCAGTACTTC. Protein: CASTRLAGGEVSRNIQYF.